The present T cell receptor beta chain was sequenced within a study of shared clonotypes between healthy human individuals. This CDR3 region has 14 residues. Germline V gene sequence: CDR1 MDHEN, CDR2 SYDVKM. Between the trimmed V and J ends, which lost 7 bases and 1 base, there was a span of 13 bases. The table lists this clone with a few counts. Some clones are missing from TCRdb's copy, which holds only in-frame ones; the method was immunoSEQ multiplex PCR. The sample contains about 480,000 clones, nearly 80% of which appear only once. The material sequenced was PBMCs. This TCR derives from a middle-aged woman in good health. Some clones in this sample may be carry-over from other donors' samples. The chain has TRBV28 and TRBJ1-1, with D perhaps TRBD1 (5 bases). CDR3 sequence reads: CASNPGGKNTEAFF. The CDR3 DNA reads TGTGCCAGCAACCCGGGGGGGAAGAACACTGAAGCTTTCTTT. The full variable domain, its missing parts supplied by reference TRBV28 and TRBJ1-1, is DVKVTQSSRYLVKRTGEKVFLECVQDMDHENMFWYRQDPGLGLRLIYFSYDVKMKEKGDIPEGYSVSREKKERFSLILESASTNQTSMYLCASNPGGKNTEAFFGQGTRLTVV.